The 29 T cell receptor beta chains given below trace back to one sample, sequenced in a study of Ad26.COV2.S vaccination and SARS-CoV-2 variants. Treatment noted: roughly 19 received Ad26.COV2.S at low or high dose, single or two shots; about five received placebo; per-sample allocation not given. Material that was analyzed had been drawn on day 63 after the first vaccine or placebo injection. Only in-frame clones appear in the TCRdb table, and some are missing; sequencing was by immunoSEQ multiplex PCR. The sample shows approximately 360,000 clones, 83% of them seen only once. Sequenced here: peripheral blood, sampled in a trial of Ad26.COV2.S vaccine versus placebo. Every receptor here comes from a person between 18 and 60 years old who received the Ad26.COV2.S COVID-19 vaccine or a placebo.

This clone showed up just a few times. CDR3 loop: CASRELGPTDTQYF. The CDR3 DNA is TGTGCCAGCAGAGAATTGGGGCCCACAGATACGCAGTATTTT. The V gene is TRBV2, the J gene TRBJ2-3; maybe TRBD1 (5 bases). Trimming took off 6 bases at V and 2 bases at J, with 12 bases between the two ends. From germline, CDR1 is SNHLY and CDR2 FYNNEI. This CDR3 region has 14 residues.

This clone was seen more than once but under ten times. Other DNA sequences in the same sample also yield this CDR3. The rearrangement uses TRBV24-1 and TRBJ2-7; no clear D. The V gene lost 4 bases and the J gene lost 1 base, with 4 bases spanning the gap. Germline CDR1 KGHDR, CDR2 SFDVKD. This CDR3 has 12 residues. The CDR3 coding sequence is TGTGCCACCAGTGACGGATCCTACGAGCAGTACTTC. It yields the protein CATSDGSYEQYF.

This clone was counted a single time. The chain uses TRBV11-2 and TRBJ2-5, with 10 positions matching TRBD1. CDR1 is SGHAT and CDR2 is FQNNGV in the germline V gene. V shed 7 bases and J 5 bases; nucleotides not matched to a gene: 10. CDR3 length: 15 amino acids. This CDR3 reads CASTPGQGTRETQYF. Here the CDR3 DNA reads TGTGCCAGCACCCCGGGACAGGGGACTCGGGAGACCCAGTACTTC.

The chain is built from TRBV18 and TRBJ1-1; D unresolved. The CDR3 extends over 15 amino acids. The germline V gene encodes CDR1 KGHSH and CDR2 LQKENI. Trimming removed 0 bases at V and 3 bases at J, with 11 bases between. CDR3 sequence reads: CASSPPYPRDTEAFF. CDR3 in DNA: TGTGCCAGCTCACCACCGTATCCGAGAGACACTGAAGCTTTCTTT.

This clone was counted between two and nine times. The V and J genes are TRBV6-4 and TRBJ2-3; 10 bases agree with TRBD2. With V trimmed by 5 bases and J by 4 bases, 9 bases remained unmatched. Germline V gene lookup returns CDR1 MRHNA and CDR2 SNTAGT. This CDR3 spans 16 amino acids. Written as DNA, the CDR3 is TGTGCCAGCAGTCCCGAAAGCGGGGGGGCCGCAGATACGCAGTATTTT. Residues: CASSPESGGAADTQYF.

The chain couples TRBV11-3 to TRBJ2-2; D is undetermined. This CDR3 has 14 amino acids. The V end lost 1 base, the J end lost 6 bases, and 9 bases lay between the germline ends. Per germline, CDR1 SGHNT and CDR2 YENEEA. The CDR3 DNA follows: TGTGCCAGCAGCTTAGCGGGTCTTCCCGGGGAGCTGTTTTTT. This sequence encodes CASSLAGLPGELFF.

This chain uses TRBV3-1 (or the pseudogene TRBV3-2) with TRBJ2-2; 7 bases map to TRBD1. The CDR3 contains 18 residues. The germline gives CDR1 LGHDT, CDR2 YNNKEL (reference sequence). Unmatched junction bases numbered 13, after V lost 4 bases and J lost 2 bases. CDR3 sequence: CASSPKTQRGRNTGELFF. DNA for the CDR3: TGTGCCAGCAGCCCCAAAACCCAAAGGGGGCGAAACACCGGGGAGCTGTTTTTT.

In this sample, this clone turned up once. The chain carries TRBV7-3 and TRBJ2-1, with 9 bases fitting TRBD1. Germline CDR1 SGHTA, CDR2 FQGTGA. V dropped 5 bases and J dropped 7; count of bases not matched to a gene: 6. The CDR3 is 14 residues long. The CDR3 reads CASSVPGQGNEQFF. The CDR3 DNA sequence: TGTGCCAGCAGCGTCCCGGGACAGGGAAATGAGCAGTTCTTC.

This chain joins TRBV7-9 and TRBJ2-5; 7 nucleotides match TRBD1. The CDR3 extends over 12 amino acids. Trimming removed 5 bases from V and 4 bases from J; junction bases left unmatched: 1. Germline assignment: CDR1 SEHNR and CDR2 FQNEAQ (reference sequence). Written as DNA, the CDR3 is TGTGCCAGCAGCCGACAGGGAGAGACCCAGTACTTC. This sequence encodes CASSRQGETQYF.

V gene TRBV12-5 combines with J gene TRBJ2-1; tentatively, D is TRBD2 (6 bases). The V end was cut by 0 bases, the J end by 5 bases, with 14 bases between. The CDR3 is 16 amino acids. Germline V lookup: CDR1 LGHNT, CDR2 FRNRAP. CDR3 nucleotide sequence: TGTGCTAGTGGTTTGGTTTTGTCTAGCGAACACAATGAGCAGTTCTTC. Protein: CASGLVLSSEHNEQFF.

This sequence joins TRBV5-1 and TRBJ2-1; 14 nucleotides agree with TRBD2. The V segment lost 0 bases and the J segment 7 bases; nucleotides outside the gene matches: 3. Per the germline V gene, CDR1 is SGHRS and CDR2 is YFSETQ. The CDR3 totals 16 residues. The CDR3 nucleotides are TGCGCCAGCAGCTTGGGGGGACTAGCGGGAGCGAATGAGCAGTTCTTC. It is translated as CASSLGGLAGANEQFF.

V is TRBV7-9 and J is TRBJ1-2; tentative D call: TRBD1 (6 bases). Germline assignment: CDR1 SEHNR and CDR2 FQNEAQ (reference sequence). Deletions cut 6 bases from V and 2 bases from J, with 22 bases between. The CDR3 covers 17 residues. CDR3 nucleotide sequence: TGTGCCAGCAGTCCGTTGTCGGGGGCTACATCGAACTATGGCTACACCTTC. It yields the protein CASSPLSGATSNYGYTF. Full variable domain (remainder filled in from reference TRBV7-9 and TRBJ1-2): DTGVSQNPRHKITKRGQNVTFRCDPISEHNRLYWYRQTLGQGPEFLTYFQNEAQLEKSRLLSDRFSAERPKGSFSTLEIQRTEQGDSAMYLCASSPLSGATSNYGYTFGSGTRLTVV.

The chain joins TRBV30 to TRBJ1-5; no clear D gene. Germline CDR1 is GTSNPN and CDR2 is SVGIG (reference sequence). This CDR3 is built from 15 residues. The V gene lost 2 bases and the J gene lost 0 bases, with 11 bases spanning the gap. The CDR3 loop is CAWSRRDHSNQPQHF. DNA of the CDR3: TGTGCCTGGAGTAGGAGGGATCATAGCAATCAGCCCCAGCATTTT.

The chain is built from TRBV3-1 (or the pseudogene TRBV3-2) and TRBJ2-7, with D perhaps matching TRBD2 (5 bases). The CDR3 consists of 15 residues. V lost 4 bases to trimming and J lost 0 bases, with 13 bases between them. Germline assignment: CDR1 LGHDT and CDR2 YNNKEL (reference sequence). CDR3 in DNA: TGTGCCAGCAGCCTGCGATCGGGGTTCTCCTACGAGCAGTACTTC. Translated, it gives CASSLRSGFSYEQYF.

This chain uses TRBV7-9 with TRBJ1-2; no clear D. The length of the CDR3 is 15 residues. V lost 4 bases to trimming and J lost 8 bases, with 20 bases between them. In germline, CDR1 is SEHNR, CDR2 FQNEAQ (reference sequence). The CDR3 nucleotides read TGTGCCAGCAGCTCGCCCGATTCCCCTATGGGGGGCTACACCTTC. Translated: CASSSPDSPMGGYTF.

V and J are TRBV6-2 or TRBV6-3 and TRBJ1-5; weak D call: TRBD1 (5 bases). Germline CDR1 and CDR2: MNHEY and SVGEGT. The CDR3 loop spans 14 amino acids. Trimming removed 4 bases at V and 3 bases at J, with 10 bases between. The CDR3 nucleotides read TGTGCCAGCAGTTCAGACAGTTACAATCAGCCCCAGCATTTT. Amino acid sequence: CASSSDSYNQPQHF.

This clone was detected a few times. The rearrangement joins TRBV25-1 to TRBJ2-2; 7 bases map to TRBD1. Germline V CDR1 and CDR2: MGHDK, SYGVNS. This CDR3 has 15 amino acids. V lost 5 bases to trimming and J lost 2 bases; unmatched junction nucleotides: 5. CDR3 DNA sequence: TGTGCCAGCAGTTCGAGGACAGGAAACACCGGGGAGCTGTTTTTT. Translating gives CASSSRTGNTGELFF.

V is TRBV3-1 (or the pseudogene TRBV3-2) and J is TRBJ2-5; D is unresolved. The CDR3 is 13 residues long. Germline CDR1 LGHDT, CDR2 YNNKEL (reference sequence). V lost 1 base and J lost 7, with 10 bases in between. The CDR3 DNA reads as TGTGCCAGCAGCCAAGGGACCCCAGGGACCCAGTACTTC. Translation: CASSQGTPGTQYF.

This clone was detected only once. V is TRBV5-1 and J is TRBJ2-3; 9 nucleotides match TRBD1. The V gene end was trimmed by 4 bases and the J gene end by 4 bases; junction bases not matched to a gene: 7. CDR1 is SGHRS, CDR2 YFSETQ, per germline. The length of the CDR3 is 15 residues. CDR3 loop: CASSTRDREADTQYF. DNA for the CDR3: TGCGCCAGCAGCACGCGGGACAGGGAGGCAGATACGCAGTATTTT.

The chain links TRBV24-1 to TRBJ1-3, with TRBD1 identical over 7 bases. V shed 1 base and J 4 bases; nucleotides not matched to a gene: 9. CDR1 and CDR2 (germline): KGHDR, SFDVKD. The CDR3 is made up of 17 amino acids. The DNA of the CDR3 is TGTGCCACCAGTGATTTAATGGAAGGGACAGCCGGAAACACCATATATTTT. Translating it yields CATSDLMEGTAGNTIYF.

The chain recombines TRBV18 with TRBJ1-1; no definite D call. The CDR3 length is 16 residues. Germline-derived CDR1 and CDR2 are KGHSH and LQKENI. Trimming took 1 base from V and 0 from J, leaving 12 bases between them. The CDR3 DNA follows: TGTGCCAGCTCACCACGCCCAGCGTCGATGAACACTGAAGCTTTCTTT. Translation gives CASSPRPASMNTEAFF.

The chain recombines TRBV7-3 with TRBJ2-1, with unresolved D. The V and J ends lost 5 bases and 6 bases respectively, with 11 bases between them. The CDR3 extends over 13 amino acids. Germline CDR1 reads SGHTA; CDR2 reads FQGTGA. The CDR3 nucleotides read TGTGCCAGCAGCCTTGACCCTTTCAATGAGCAGTTCTTC. Its translation: CASSLDPFNEQFF. Full variable domain (remainder filled in from reference TRBV7-3 and TRBJ2-1): GAGVSQTPSNKVTEKGKYVELRCDPISGHTALYWYRQSLGQGPEFLIYFQGTGAADDSGLPNDRFFAVRPEGSVSTLKIQRTERGDSAVYLCASSLDPFNEQFFGPGTRLTVL.

This clone was seen once. The rearrangement joins TRBV7-9 to TRBJ2-7; 7 positions agree with TRBD1. Germline assignment: CDR1 SEHNR and CDR2 FQNEAQ (reference sequence). CDR3 length: 15 residues. V shed 1 base and J 2 bases; nucleotides not matched to a gene: 5. The CDR3 DNA reads as TGTGCCAGCAGCTTAGACGGACAGGACCCCTACGAGCAGTACTTC. It is translated as CASSLDGQDPYEQYF.

DNA for the CDR3: TGTGCCAGCAGCGACTCGAATGAAAAACTGTTTTTT. Protein product: CASSDSNEKLFF. V gene TRBV7-8 combines with J gene TRBJ1-4; D call uncertain. The germline V and J ends were trimmed by 5 bases and 5 bases, with 6 bases remaining between them. Germline V gene lookup returns CDR1 SGHVS and CDR2 FQNEAQ. The CDR3 is made up of 12 amino acids.

The J gene is TRBJ1-1, the V gene TRBV19; D remains ambiguous. Looked up from germline, CDR1 is LNHDA and CDR2 is SQIVND (reference sequence). Trimming pared 4 bases from V and 3 bases from J, leaving 12 bases between. This CDR3 has 14 amino acids. As DNA, the CDR3 is TGTGCCAGTAGTACGACAATAGTGGACACTGAAGCTTTCTTT. This sequence encodes CASSTTIVDTEAFF.

This chain joins TRBV3-1 (or the pseudogene TRBV3-2) and TRBJ2-6; TRBD1 agrees at 10 bases. V lost 4 bases to trimming and J lost 2 bases; unmatched junction nucleotides: 5. The CDR3 has 17 residues. Per germline, CDR1 LGHDT and CDR2 YNNKEL (reference sequence). Written as DNA, the CDR3 is TGTGCCAGCAGCCTTCGGACAGGGGGGACTGGGGCCAACGTCCTGACTTTC. Amino acids: CASSLRTGGTGANVLTF.

CDR3: CASQAADASTDTQYF. The DNA for the CDR3 is TGTGCCAGCCAAGCGGCGGACGCTAGCACAGATACGCAGTATTTT. The chain combines TRBV19 with TRBJ2-3, with a possible D match to TRBD2 (5 bases). From germline, CDR1 is LNHDA and CDR2 SQIVND (reference sequence). V was pared by 9 bases and J by 0 bases, with 16 bases between. The CDR3 is 15 residues long.

The rearrangement links TRBV9 to TRBJ2-3; possibly TRBD2 for D (6 bases). V was clipped by 2 bases and J by 7 bases, with 14 bases between them. This CDR3 has 14 amino acids. The germline V gene encodes CDR1 SGDLS and CDR2 YYNGEE. CDR3 region: CASSVAGAGNTQYF. The CDR3 coding sequence is TGTGCCAGCAGCGTGGCTGGGGCGGGGAATACGCAGTATTTT.

This clone was seen a few times. V and J are TRBV12-3 or TRBV12-4 and TRBJ1-6; D is unresolved. The CDR3 extends over 12 amino acids. The V end lost 5 bases, the J end lost 14 bases, and 13 bases lay between the germline ends. CDR3 sequence (DNA): TGTGCCAGCAGTACACAGAATAGGGCCCTCCACTTT. Translation gives CASSTQNRALHF.